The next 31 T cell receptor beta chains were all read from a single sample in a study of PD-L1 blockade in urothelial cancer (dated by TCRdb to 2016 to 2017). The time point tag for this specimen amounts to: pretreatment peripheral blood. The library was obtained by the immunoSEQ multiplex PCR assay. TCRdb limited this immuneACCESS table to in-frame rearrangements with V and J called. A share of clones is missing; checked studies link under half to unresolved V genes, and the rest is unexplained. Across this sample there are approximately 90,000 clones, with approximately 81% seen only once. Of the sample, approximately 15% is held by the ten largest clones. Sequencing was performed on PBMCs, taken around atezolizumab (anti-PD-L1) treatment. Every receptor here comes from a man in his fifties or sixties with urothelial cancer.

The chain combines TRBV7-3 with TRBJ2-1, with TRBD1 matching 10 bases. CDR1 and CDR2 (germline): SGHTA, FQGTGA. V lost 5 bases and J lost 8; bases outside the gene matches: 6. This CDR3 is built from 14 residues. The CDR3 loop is CASSATGGMHEQFF. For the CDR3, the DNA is TGTGCCAGCAGCGCGACAGGGGGCATGCATGAGCAGTTCTTC.

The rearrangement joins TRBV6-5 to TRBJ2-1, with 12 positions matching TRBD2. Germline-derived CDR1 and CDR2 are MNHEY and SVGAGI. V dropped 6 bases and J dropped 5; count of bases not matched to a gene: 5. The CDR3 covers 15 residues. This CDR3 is CASRRPSGGDNEQFF. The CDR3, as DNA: TGTGCCAGCAGACGGCCTAGCGGGGGGGACAATGAGCAGTTCTTC.

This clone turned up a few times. Here the CDR3 DNA reads TGTGCCAGCAGCCAAGAATTTCAGGGCTCCTACGAGCAGTACTTC. It specifies CASSQEFQGSYEQYF. The gene calls are TRBV4-2 and TRBJ2-7, with D possibly being TRBD1 (5 bases). This CDR3 is 15 amino acids long. The V gene lost 0 bases and the J gene lost 0 bases, with 9 bases spanning the gap. CDR1 and CDR2 from the germline V gene are LGHNA and YNFKEQ.

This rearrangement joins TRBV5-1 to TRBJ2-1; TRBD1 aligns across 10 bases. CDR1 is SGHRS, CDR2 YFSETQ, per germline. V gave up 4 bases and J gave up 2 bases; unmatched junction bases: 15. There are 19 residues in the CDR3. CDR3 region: CASSASRDRGARAYNEQFF. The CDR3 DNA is TGCGCCAGCAGCGCCTCCCGGGACAGGGGTGCGAGGGCCTACAATGAGCAGTTCTTC.

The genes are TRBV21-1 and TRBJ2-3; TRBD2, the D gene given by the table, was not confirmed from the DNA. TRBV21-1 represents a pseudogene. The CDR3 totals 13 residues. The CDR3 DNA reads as TGTGCCAGCAGTGGGGGGGGGAGAAATACGCAGTATTTT. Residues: CASSGGGRNTQYF.

In nucleotides, the CDR3 is TGTGCCAGCAGCTGGGGGACTAGCGGAAGCACAGATACGCAGTATTTT. It codes for CASSWGTSGSTDTQYF. The chain joins TRBV5-4 to TRBJ2-3, with 11 positions matching TRBD2. V was clipped by 3 bases and J by 0 bases; unmatched bases: 3. The CDR3 consists of 16 residues. Looked up from germline, CDR1 is SGHNT and CDR2 is YYREEE (reference sequence).

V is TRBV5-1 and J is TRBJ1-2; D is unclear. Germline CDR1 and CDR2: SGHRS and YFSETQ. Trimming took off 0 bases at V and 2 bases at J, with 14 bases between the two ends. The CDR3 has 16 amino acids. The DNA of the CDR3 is TGCGCCAGCAGCTTGGATCCGCAAGCTGAAAACTATGGCTACACCTTC. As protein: CASSLDPQAENYGYTF. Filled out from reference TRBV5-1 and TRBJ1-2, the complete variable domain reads KAGVTQTPRYLIKTRGQQVTLSCSPISGHRSVSWYQQTPGQGLQFLFEYFSETQRNKGNFPGRFSGRQFSNSRSEMNVSTLELGDSALYLCASSLDPQAENYGYTFGSGTRLTVV.

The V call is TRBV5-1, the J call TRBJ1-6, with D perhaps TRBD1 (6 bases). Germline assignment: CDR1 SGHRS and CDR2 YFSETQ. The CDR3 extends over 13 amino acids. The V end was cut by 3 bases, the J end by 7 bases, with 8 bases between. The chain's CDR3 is CASSSGQNSPLHF. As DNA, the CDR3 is TGCGCCAGCAGCTCAGGACAGAATTCACCCCTCCACTTT.

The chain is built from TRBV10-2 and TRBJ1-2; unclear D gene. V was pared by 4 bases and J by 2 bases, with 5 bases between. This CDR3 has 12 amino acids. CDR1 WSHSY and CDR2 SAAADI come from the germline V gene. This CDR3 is CASSAGNYGYTF. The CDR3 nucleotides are TGCGCCAGCAGTGCAGGAAACTATGGCTACACCTTC.

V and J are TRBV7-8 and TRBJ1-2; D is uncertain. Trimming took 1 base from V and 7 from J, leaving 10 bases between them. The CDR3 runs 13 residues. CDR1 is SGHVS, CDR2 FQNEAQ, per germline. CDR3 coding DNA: TGTGCCAGCAGCTTAGACGGGATTGTTGGCTACACCTTC. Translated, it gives CASSLDGIVGYTF.

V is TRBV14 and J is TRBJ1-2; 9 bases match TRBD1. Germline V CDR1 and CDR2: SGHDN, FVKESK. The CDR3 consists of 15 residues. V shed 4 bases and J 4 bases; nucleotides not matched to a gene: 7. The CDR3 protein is CASSPWDRVTYGYTF. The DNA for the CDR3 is TGTGCCAGCAGCCCTTGGGACAGGGTGACCTATGGCTACACCTTC.

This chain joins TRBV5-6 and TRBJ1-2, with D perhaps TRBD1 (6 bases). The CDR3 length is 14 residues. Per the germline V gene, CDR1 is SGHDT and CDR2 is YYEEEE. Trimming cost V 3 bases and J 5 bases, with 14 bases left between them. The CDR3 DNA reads TGTGCCAGCAGCTCCTCCGGGACACGGTATGGCTACACCTTC. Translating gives CASSSSGTRYGYTF. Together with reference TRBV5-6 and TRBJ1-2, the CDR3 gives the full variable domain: DAGVTQSPTHLIKTRGQQVTLRCSPKSGHDTVSWYQQALGQGPQFIFQYYEEEERQRGNFPDRFSGHQFPNYSSELNVNALLLGDSALYLCASSSSGTRYGYTFGSGTRLTVV.

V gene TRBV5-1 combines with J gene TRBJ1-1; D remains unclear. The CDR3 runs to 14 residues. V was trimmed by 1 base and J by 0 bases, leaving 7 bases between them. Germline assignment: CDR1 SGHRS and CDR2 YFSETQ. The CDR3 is CASSLLQLNTEAFF. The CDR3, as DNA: TGCGCCAGCAGCTTGCTACAGTTGAACACTGAAGCTTTCTTT.

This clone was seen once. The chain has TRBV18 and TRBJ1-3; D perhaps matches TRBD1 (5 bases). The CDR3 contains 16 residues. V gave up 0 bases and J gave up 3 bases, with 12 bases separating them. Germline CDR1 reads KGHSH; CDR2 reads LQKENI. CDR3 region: CASSPPKAGYGNTIYF. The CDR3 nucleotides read TGTGCCAGCTCACCACCTAAAGCAGGGTATGGAAACACCATATATTTT. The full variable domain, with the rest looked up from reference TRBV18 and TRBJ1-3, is NAGVMQNPRHLVRRRGQEARLRCSPMKGHSHVYWYRQLPEEGLKFMVYLQKENIIDESGMPKERFSAEFPKEGPSILRIQQVVRGDSAAYFCASSPPKAGYGNTIYFGEGSWLTVV.

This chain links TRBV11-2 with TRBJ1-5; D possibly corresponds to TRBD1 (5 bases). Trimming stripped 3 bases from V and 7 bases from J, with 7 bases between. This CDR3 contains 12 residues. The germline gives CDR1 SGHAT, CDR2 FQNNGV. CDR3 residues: CASSFSGQPQHF. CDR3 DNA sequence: TGTGCCAGCAGCTTTTCAGGGCAGCCCCAGCATTTT.

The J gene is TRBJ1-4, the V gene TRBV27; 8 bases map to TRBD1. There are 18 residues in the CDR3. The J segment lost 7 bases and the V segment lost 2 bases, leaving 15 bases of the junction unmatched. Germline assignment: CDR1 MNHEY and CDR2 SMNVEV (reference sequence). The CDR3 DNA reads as TGTGCCAGCAGTTTAGGAGCGACAGGGGTAATCCCTGGTGAAAAACTGTTTTTT. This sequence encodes CASSLGATGVIPGEKLFF.

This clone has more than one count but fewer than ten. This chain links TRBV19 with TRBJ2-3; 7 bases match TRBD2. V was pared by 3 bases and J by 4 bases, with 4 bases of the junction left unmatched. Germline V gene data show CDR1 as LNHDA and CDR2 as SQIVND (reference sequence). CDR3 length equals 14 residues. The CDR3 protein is CASSIGGSADTQYF. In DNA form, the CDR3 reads TGTGCCAGTAGTATCGGGGGGAGCGCAGATACGCAGTATTTT. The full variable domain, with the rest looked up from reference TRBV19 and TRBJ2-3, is DGGITQSPKYLFRKEGQNVTLSCEQNLNHDAMYWYRQDPGQGLRLIYYSQIVNDFQKGDIAEGYSVSREKKESFPLTVTSAQKNPTAFYLCASSIGGSADTQYFGPGTRLTVL.

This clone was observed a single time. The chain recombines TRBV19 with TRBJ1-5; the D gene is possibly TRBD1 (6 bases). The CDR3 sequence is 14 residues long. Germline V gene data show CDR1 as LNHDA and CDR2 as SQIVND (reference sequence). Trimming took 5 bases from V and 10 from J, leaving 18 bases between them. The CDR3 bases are TGTGCCAGTAGTGTTCCGGGACAAATAGTTCCCCAGCATTTT. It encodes CASSVPGQIVPQHF.

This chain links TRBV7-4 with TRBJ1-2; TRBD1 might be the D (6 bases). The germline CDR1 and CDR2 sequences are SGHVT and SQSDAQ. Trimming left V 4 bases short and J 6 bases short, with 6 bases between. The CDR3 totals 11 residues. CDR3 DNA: TGTGCCAGCAGCTGGACAGATGGCTACACCTTC. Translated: CASSWTDGYTF.

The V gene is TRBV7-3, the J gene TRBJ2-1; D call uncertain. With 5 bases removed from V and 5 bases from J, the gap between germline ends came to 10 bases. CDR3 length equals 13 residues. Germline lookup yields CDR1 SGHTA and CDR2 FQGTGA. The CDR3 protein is CASSLSRNNEQFF. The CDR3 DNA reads TGTGCCAGCAGCCTTTCTAGGAACAATGAGCAGTTCTTC.

The CDR3 sequence: CAWSVAGVHTGELFF. CDR3 coding DNA: TGTGCCTGGAGTGTGGCGGGGGTCCACACCGGGGAGCTGTTTTTT. This sequence joins TRBV30 and TRBJ2-2, with 7 bases matching TRBD2. Germline V gene lookup returns CDR1 GTSNPN and CDR2 SVGIG (reference sequence). The trim removed 0 bases at V and 3 bases at J, leaving 4 bases unmatched. The CDR3 runs to 15 residues.

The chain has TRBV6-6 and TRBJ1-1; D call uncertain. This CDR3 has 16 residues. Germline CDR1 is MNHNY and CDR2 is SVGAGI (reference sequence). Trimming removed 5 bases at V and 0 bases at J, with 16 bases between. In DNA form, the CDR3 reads TGTGCCAGCAGTCACCCCGAGGAGGGTCTGAACACTGAAGCTTTCTTT. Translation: CASSHPEEGLNTEAFF.

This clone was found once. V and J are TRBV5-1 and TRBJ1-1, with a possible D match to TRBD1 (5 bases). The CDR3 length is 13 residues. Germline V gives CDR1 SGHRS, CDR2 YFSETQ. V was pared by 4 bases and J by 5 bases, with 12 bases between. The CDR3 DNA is TGCGCCAGCAGCCCAGGGCGGTATACTGAAGCTTTCTTT. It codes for CASSPGRYTEAFF.

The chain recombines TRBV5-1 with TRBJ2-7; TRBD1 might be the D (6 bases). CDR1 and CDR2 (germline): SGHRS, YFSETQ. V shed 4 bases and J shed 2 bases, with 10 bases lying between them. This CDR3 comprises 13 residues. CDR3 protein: CASSEDRAYEQYF. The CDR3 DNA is TGCGCCAGCAGCGAGGACAGAGCCTACGAGCAGTACTTC. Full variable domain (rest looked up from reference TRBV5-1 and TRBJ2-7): KAGVTQTPRYLIKTRGQQVTLSCSPISGHRSVSWYQQTPGQGLQFLFEYFSETQRNKGNFPGRFSGRQFSNSRSEMNVSTLELGDSALYLCASSEDRAYEQYFGPGTRLTVT.

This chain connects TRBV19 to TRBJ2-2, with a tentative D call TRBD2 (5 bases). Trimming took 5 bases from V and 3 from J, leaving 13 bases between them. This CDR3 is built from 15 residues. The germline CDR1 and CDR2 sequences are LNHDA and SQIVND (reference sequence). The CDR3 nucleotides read TGTGCCAGTAGTCCGGGGTGGTCGGACACCGGGGAGCTGTTTTTT. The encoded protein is CASSPGWSDTGELFF.

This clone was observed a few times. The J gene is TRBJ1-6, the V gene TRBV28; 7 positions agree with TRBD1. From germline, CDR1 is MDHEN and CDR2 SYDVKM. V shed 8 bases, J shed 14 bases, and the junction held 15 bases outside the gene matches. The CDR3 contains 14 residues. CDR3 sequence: CASCQGVRRGALHF. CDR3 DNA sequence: TGTGCCAGCTGTCAGGGGGTCCGTAGAGGGGCCCTCCACTTT.

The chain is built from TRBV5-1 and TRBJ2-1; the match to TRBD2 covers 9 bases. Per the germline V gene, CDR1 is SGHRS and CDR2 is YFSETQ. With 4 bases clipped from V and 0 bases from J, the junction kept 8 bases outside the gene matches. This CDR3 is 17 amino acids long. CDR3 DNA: TGCGCCAGCAGCCCGCGGGGGGGCGGTCGCTCCTACAATGAGCAGTTCTTC. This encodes CASSPRGGGRSYNEQFF.

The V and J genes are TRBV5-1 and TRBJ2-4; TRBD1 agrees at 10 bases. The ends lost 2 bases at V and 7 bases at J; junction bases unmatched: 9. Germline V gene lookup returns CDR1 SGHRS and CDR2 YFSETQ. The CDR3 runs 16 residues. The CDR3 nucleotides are TGCGCCAGCAGCTTCCGGGACAGGGGATTATGGAACATTCAGTACTTC. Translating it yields CASSFRDRGLWNIQYF. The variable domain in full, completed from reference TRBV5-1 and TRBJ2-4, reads KAGVTQTPRYLIKTRGQQVTLSCSPISGHRSVSWYQQTPGQGLQFLFEYFSETQRNKGNFPGRFSGRQFSNSRSEMNVSTLELGDSALYLCASSFRDRGLWNIQYFGAGTRLSVL.

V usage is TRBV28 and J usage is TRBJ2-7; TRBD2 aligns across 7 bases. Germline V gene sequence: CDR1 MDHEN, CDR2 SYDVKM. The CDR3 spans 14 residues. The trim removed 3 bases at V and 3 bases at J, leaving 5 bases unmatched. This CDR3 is CASSFGGGVYEQYF. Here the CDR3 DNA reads TGTGCCAGCAGTTTCGGGGGAGGGGTCTACGAGCAGTACTTC.

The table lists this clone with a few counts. This CDR3 is CASSMRDRGKAFF. The CDR3 coding sequence is TGTGCCAGTAGTATGCGGGACAGGGGTAAAGCTTTCTTT. The chain is built from TRBV19 and TRBJ1-1; 10 bases line up with TRBD1. The germline CDR1 and CDR2 sequences are LNHDA and SQIVND (reference sequence). The CDR3 runs to 13 residues. Losses at the gene ends were 3 bases for V and 9 bases for J; bases not matched to a gene: 4.

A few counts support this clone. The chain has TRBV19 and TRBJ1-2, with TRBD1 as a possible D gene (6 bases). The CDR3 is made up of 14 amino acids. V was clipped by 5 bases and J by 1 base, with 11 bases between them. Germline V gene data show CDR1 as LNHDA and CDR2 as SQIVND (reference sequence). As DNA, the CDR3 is TGTGCCAGTAGTTCCCAGACAGGTAACTATGGCTACACCTTC. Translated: CASSSQTGNYGYTF.